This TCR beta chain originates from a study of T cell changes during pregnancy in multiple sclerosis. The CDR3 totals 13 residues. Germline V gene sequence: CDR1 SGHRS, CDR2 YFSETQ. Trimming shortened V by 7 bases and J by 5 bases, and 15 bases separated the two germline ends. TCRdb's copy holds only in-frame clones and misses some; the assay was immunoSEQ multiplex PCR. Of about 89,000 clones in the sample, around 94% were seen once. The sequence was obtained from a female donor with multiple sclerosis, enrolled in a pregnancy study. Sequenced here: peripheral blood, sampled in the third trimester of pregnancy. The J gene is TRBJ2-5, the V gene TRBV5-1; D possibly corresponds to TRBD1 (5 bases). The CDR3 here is CASSGLKGETQYF. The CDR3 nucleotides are TGCGCCAGCTCGGGCCTTAAGGGGGAGACCCAGTACTTC.